The 11 T cell receptor beta chains below all came from one sample that was sequenced in a study of T cells after yellow fever vaccination. A single record per CDR3 protein comes from TCRdb applying MiXCR to the 5' RACE reads. This repertoire shows 150,000 to 200,000 distinct CDR3 sequences, 9.3% found once; its top ten account for about a third. The starting material was CD8+ T cells sorted from PBMCs, obtained 45 days after the yellow fever booster vaccination. The receptor set was obtained from a man aged 18 to 29 who received the YFV17D yellow fever vaccine.

The chain has TRBV10-2 and TRBJ2-7, with D uncertain. With 1 base removed from V and 2 bases from J, the gap between germline ends came to 9 bases. The CDR3 is 14 residues long. CDR1 WSHSY and CDR2 SAAADI come from the germline V gene. The CDR3 here is CASSEFGGPYEQYF. For the CDR3, the DNA is TGCGCCAGCAGTGAGTTCGGTGGGCCCTACGAGCAGTACTTC.

The chain has TRBV29-1 and TRBJ2-7; D might be TRBD1 (6 bases). Trimming cost V 4 bases and J 4 bases, with 8 bases left between them. The CDR3 spans 11 residues. CDR1 and CDR2 (germline): SQVTM, ANQGSEA. The CDR3 coding sequence is TGCAGCGTTGTCCAGGGGTACGAGCAGTACTTC. As protein: CSVVQGYEQYF.

There are many counts of this clonotype. This chain joins TRBV6-2 or TRBV6-3 and TRBJ2-7; D is possibly TRBD1 (5 bases). The germline V gene encodes CDR1 MNHEY and CDR2 SVGEGT. Trimming left V 5 bases short and J 1 base short, with 6 bases between. This CDR3 is built from 12 residues. The CDR3 bases are TGTGCCAGCAGTGACAGTTCCTACGAGCAGTACTTC. This gives the protein CASSDSSYEQYF.

Ten or more counts support this clonotype. The chain combines TRBV7-8 with TRBJ2-5; D may be TRBD2 (6 bases). Trimming took 5 bases from V and 3 from J, leaving 13 bases between them. The CDR3 extends over 14 amino acids. Germline assignment: CDR1 SGHVS and CDR2 FQNEAQ. This chain's CDR3 is CASSLYGGEETQYF. The CDR3 nucleotides read TGTGCCAGCAGCCTCTATGGAGGGGAAGAGACCCAGTACTTC. Full variable domain (outside the CDR3, taken from reference TRBV7-8 and TRBJ2-5): GAGVSQSPRYKVAKRGQDVALRCDPISGHVSLFWYQQALGQGPEFLTYFQNEAQLDKSGLPSDRFFAERPEGSVSTLKIQRTQQEDSAVYLCASSLYGGEETQYFGPGTRLLVL.

CDR3 nucleotides: TGTGCCAGCAGCCCCGGGACCGAGTACTCTGGAAACACCATATATTTT. Amino acids: CASSPGTEYSGNTIYF. The rearrangement uses TRBV7-2 and TRBJ1-3, with D tentatively TRBD1 (5 bases). Germline CDR1 and CDR2: SGHTA and FQGNSA. This CDR3 contains 16 residues. V lost 5 bases and J lost 0, with 14 bases in between.

Only a few counts were recorded for this clonotype. This chain uses TRBV6-1 with TRBJ2-5, with D possibly matching TRBD1 (5 bases). Germline V CDR1 and CDR2: MNHNS, SASEGT. This CDR3 is 14 amino acids long. V lost 8 bases and J lost 2, with 15 bases in between. CDR3 sequence (DNA): TGTGCCAGCGGGGCATATGACAGACAAGAGACCCAGTACTTC. It yields the protein CASGAYDRQETQYF.

This clonotype has a count of ten or more. The rearrangement uses TRBV27 and TRBJ2-1, with no clear D. Germline V gene sequence: CDR1 MNHEY, CDR2 SMNVEV (reference sequence). The CDR3 has 14 residues. The V gene lost 5 bases and the J gene lost 8 bases, with 16 bases spanning the gap. The CDR3 nucleotides read TGTGCCAGCAGTAACACACAGATCTTCGATGAGCAGTTCTTC. Its translation is CASSNTQIFDEQFF.

This clonotype was seen repeatedly, ten times or more. The genes are TRBV12-3 or TRBV12-4 and TRBJ1-2; D is possibly TRBD1 (5 bases). This CDR3 contains 16 residues. The germline V and J ends were trimmed by 0 bases and 7 bases, with 18 bases remaining between them. The CDR3 spells CASSLAGSRGSPGYTF. The CDR3 DNA is TGTGCCAGCAGTTTAGCCGGGTCGAGGGGCTCCCCTGGCTACACCTTC.

This clonotype was detected ten times or more. J is TRBJ1-6 and V is TRBV4-2, with D unclear. V shed 1 base and J shed 0 bases, with 7 bases lying between them. The germline V gene has CDR1 LGHNA and CDR2 YNFKEQ. This CDR3 region has 16 residues. CDR3 sequence (DNA): TGTGCCAGCAGCCAAGCGGCAGGCTCCTATAATTCACCCCTCCACTTT. Translation: CASSQAAGSYNSPLHF.

The chain carries TRBV27 and TRBJ2-7; D is ambiguous. V was trimmed by 3 bases and J by 0 bases, leaving 6 bases between them. The CDR3 totals 13 residues. Looked up from germline, CDR1 is MNHEY and CDR2 is SMNVEV (reference sequence). CDR3 in DNA: TGTGCCAGCAGTTTGTCTCGCTCCTACGAGCAGTACTTC. This codes for CASSLSRSYEQYF.

This clonotype was picked up many times. For the CDR3, the DNA is TGCGCCAGCAGGCGAACCGGGACAGGGTTGACCGGGGAGCTGTTTTTT. Its translation is CASRRTGTGLTGELFF. V gene TRBV5-1 combines with J gene TRBJ2-2, with 9 bases matching TRBD1. The CDR3 consists of 16 residues. The germline gives CDR1 SGHRS, CDR2 YFSETQ. The junction had 10 bases not matched to a gene; V was cut back by 5 bases and J by 5 bases.